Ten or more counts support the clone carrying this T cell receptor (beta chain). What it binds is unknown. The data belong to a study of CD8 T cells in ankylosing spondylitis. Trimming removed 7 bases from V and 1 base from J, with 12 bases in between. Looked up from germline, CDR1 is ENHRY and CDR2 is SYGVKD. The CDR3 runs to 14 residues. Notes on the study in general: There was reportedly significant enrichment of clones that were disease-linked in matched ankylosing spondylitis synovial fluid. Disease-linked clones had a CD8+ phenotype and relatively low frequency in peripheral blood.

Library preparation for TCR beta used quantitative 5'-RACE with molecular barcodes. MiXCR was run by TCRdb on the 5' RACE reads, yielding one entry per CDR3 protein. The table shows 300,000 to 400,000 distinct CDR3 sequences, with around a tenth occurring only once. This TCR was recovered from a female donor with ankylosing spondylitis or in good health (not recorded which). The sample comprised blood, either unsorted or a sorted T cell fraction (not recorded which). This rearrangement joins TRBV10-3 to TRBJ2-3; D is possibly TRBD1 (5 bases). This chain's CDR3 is CAIKSQTGTDTQYF. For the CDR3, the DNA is TGTGCCATCAAGAGCCAGACAGGCACAGATACGCAGTATTTT.